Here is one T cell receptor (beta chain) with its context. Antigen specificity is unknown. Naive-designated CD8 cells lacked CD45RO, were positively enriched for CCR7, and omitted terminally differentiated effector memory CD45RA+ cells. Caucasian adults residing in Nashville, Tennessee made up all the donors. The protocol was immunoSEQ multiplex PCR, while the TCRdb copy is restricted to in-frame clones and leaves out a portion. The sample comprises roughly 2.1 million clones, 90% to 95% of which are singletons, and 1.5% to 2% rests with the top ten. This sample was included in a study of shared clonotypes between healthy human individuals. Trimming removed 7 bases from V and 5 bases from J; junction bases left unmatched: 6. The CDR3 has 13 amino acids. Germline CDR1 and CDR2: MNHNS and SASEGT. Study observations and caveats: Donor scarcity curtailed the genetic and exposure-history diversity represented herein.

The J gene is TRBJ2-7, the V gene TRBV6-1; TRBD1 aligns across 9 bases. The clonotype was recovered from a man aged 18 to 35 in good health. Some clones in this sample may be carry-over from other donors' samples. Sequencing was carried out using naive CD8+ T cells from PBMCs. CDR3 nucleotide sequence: TGTGCCAGCAAGGGGACAGGGTGGAACGAGCAGTACTTC. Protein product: CASKGTGWNEQYF.